Shown below are 12 T cell receptor beta chains from a single sample sequenced in a study of monozygotic twins with inflammatory bowel disease. One entry per CDR3 protein, without DNA, is what TCRdb gives after re-calling the 5' RACE reads. This sample's clone table lists 350,000 to 500,000 distinct CDR3 sequences. Sequences were obtained from blood. Every receptor here comes from a human donor with ulcerative colitis or Crohn's disease, or a healthy co-twin of an affected twin (not recorded which).

This chain's CDR3 is CASSRTGGAQDTEAFF. The gene calls are TRBV11-2 and TRBJ1-1; lacking DNA, the TRBD1 call made by TCRdb goes unchecked. CDR3 size: 16 residues. Looked up from germline, CDR1 is SGHAT and CDR2 is FQNNGV.

The chain couples TRBV20-1 to TRBJ2-5; no DNA is available, so the TRBD1 call from TCRdb remains unchecked. The germline gives CDR1 DFQATT, CDR2 SNEGSKA (reference sequence). The CDR3 contains 14 residues. CDR3 sequence reads: CSARQGGGVETQYF.

The genes are TRBV5-6 and TRBJ2-4; TCRdb outputs TRBD1, but without DNA this stays unchecked. This CDR3 has 20 amino acids. Germline CDR1 reads SGHDT; CDR2 reads YYEEEE. CDR3 region: CASSFEKTGMGLGRKNIQYF.

The V call is TRBV5-1, the J call TRBJ1-1. Germline V lookup: CDR1 SGHRS, CDR2 YFSETQ. CDR3 size: 13 residues. CDR3 region: CSSSLRGNTEAFF.

The CDR3 loop is CAINEPGQGKNEQYF. The chain carries TRBV10-3 and TRBJ2-7; TCRdb proposes TRBD1, but this gene call is untestable without DNA. The germline V gene has CDR1 ENHRY and CDR2 SYGVKD. There are 15 residues in the CDR3.

The chain links TRBV7-9 to TRBJ2-5; no DNA is available, so the TRBD1 call from TCRdb remains unchecked. The V gene's germline CDR1 is SEHNR and CDR2 FQNEAQ (reference sequence). This CDR3 has 16 residues. The chain's CDR3 is CASSQRDRGRQETQYF.

The rearrangement joins TRBV7-6 to TRBJ2-3; TCRdb calls TRBD1, which cannot be checked without DNA. Germline CDR1 and CDR2: SGHVS and FNYEAQ. The CDR3 extends over 15 amino acids. This CDR3 is CASSSYRGVTDTQYF.

J is TRBJ2-1 and V is TRBV12-3 or TRBV12-4. There are 13 residues in the CDR3. The CDR3 reads CASSLSGSNEQFF.

J is TRBJ1-2 and V is TRBV5-1. Germline CDR1 is SGHRS and CDR2 is YFSETQ. The length of the CDR3 is 14 residues. The CDR3: CASRMQVDGYGYTF.

This chain joins TRBV28 and TRBJ2-5; TCRdb outputs TRBD2, but without DNA this stays unchecked. The CDR3 has 16 amino acids. The germline V gene has CDR1 MDHEN and CDR2 SYDVKM. CDR3 sequence reads: CASSPHPGTNPENQYF.

The chain has TRBV7-2 and TRBJ2-1; TCRdb outputs TRBD1, but without DNA this stays unchecked. The CDR3 extends over 15 amino acids. CDR1 is SGHTA and CDR2 is FQGNSA in the germline V gene. Here the CDR3 reads CASSLEGTAPLEQFF.

The V gene is TRBV10-2, the J gene TRBJ2-3; no DNA is available, so the TRBD1 call from TCRdb remains unchecked. Per germline, CDR1 WSHSY and CDR2 SAAADI. The CDR3 contains 14 residues. CDR3 sequence reads: CASRGHPNTDTQYF.